This note documents a single TCR beta chain sequence. Germline-derived CDR1 and CDR2 are DFQATT and SNEGSKA (reference sequence). With 0 bases clipped from V and 7 bases from J, the junction kept 12 bases outside the gene matches. The CDR3 consists of 18 residues. TCRdb re-called the RT-PCR reads with MiXCR, one entry per CDR3 protein. The table includes about 700,000 distinct CDR3 sequences, about 14% detected once. The source is a female donor in good health, serving as a healthy control. V usage is TRBV20-1 and J usage is TRBJ1-6; 10 positions agree with TRBD1. The material sequenced was memory CD4+ T cells from blood. CDR3 residues: CSARDIGTGVDSNSPLHF. CDR3 nucleotides: TGCAGTGCTAGAGATATTGGGACAGGGGTAGACTCGAATTCACCCCTCCACTTT.